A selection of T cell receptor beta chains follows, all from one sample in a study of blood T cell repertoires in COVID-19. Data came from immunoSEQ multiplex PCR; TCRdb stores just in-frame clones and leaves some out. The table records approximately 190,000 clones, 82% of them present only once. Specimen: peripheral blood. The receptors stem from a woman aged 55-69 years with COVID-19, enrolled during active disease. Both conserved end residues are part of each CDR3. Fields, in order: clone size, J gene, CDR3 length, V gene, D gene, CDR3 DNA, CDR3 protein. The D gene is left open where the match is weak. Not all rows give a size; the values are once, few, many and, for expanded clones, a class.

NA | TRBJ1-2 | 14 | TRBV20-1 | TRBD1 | TGCAGTGCTAGTGGGACAGGGGGTTCATATGGCTACACCTTC | CSASGTGGSYGYTF
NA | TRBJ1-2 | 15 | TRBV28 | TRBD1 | TGTGCCAGCAGCCGACCCGGGACAGGGATAGTAGGCTACACCTTC | CASSRPGTGIVGYTF
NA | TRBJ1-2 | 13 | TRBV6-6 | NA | TGTGCCAGCAGTTTTGAGACTAACTATGGCTACACCTTC | CASSFETNYGYTF
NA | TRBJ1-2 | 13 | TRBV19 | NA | TGTGCCAGTAGTGTGACCGGGGACTATGGCTACACCTTC | CASSVTGDYGYTF
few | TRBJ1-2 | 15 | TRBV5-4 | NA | TGTGCCAGCAGCTTGGGAGGAGGAGGGGCCTATGGCTACACCTTC | CASSLGGGGAYGYTF
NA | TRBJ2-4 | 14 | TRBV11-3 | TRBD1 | TGTGCCAGCAGCGAGTCGGACAGGGAAGACATTCAGTACTTC | CASSESDREDIQYF
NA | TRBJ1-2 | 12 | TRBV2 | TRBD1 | TGTGCCAGCGCGCTGACAGGGTCTCGATACACCTTC | CASALTGSRYTF
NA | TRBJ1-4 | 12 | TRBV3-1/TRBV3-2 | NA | TGTGCCAGCAGCCAAGATGTAGAAAAACTGTTTTTT | CASSQDVEKLFF
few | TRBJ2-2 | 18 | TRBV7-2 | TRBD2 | TGTGCCAGCAGCCCCCGGACTAGCCGAAATGCTAACACCGGGGAGCTGTTTTTT | CASSPRTSRNANTGELFF
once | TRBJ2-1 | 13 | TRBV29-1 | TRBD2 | TGCAGCGTTGAAAGGACTAGTGGGGATGAGCAGTTCTTC | CSVERTSGDEQFF
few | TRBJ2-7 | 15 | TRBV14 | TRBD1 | TGTGCCAGCAGTCGGGACAGGGCCTTTTTCTACGAGCAGTACTTC | CASSRDRAFFYEQYF
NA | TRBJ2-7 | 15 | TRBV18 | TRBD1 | TGTGCCAGCTCACTGGGACAGGGTGGTACCTACGAGCAGTACTTC | CASSLGQGGTYEQYF
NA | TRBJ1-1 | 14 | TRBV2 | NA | TGTGCCAGCAGTGAAGACAGAATGAACACTGAAGCTTTCTTT | CASSEDRMNTEAFF
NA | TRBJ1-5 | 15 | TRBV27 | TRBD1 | TGTGCCAGCAGTTTATTCCGGGACAGGAATCAGCCCCAGCATTTT | CASSLFRDRNQPQHF
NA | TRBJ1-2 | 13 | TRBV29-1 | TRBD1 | TGCAGCGTCGAAGGGACAGACGGCTATGGCTACACCTTC | CSVEGTDGYGYTF
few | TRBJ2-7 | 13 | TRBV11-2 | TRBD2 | TGTGCCAGCAGGCCAAGCGGGAGGAATGAGCAGTACTTC | CASRPSGRNEQYF
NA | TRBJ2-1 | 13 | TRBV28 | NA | TGTGCCAGCACAAGGACTGGCTACAATGAGCAGTTCTTC | CASTRTGYNEQFF
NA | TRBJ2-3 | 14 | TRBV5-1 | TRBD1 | TGCGCCAGCAAGCTAGGACAGGGCACAGATACGCAGTATTTT | CASKLGQGTDTQYF
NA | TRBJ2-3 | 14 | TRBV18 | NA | TGTGCCAGCTCACCATTAGAGGGCACAGATACGCAGTATTTT | CASSPLEGTDTQYF
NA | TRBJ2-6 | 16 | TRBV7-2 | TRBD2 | TGTGCCAGCAGCTTCGTAGCGGGGGCTGGGGCCAACGTCCTGACTTTC | CASSFVAGAGANVLTF
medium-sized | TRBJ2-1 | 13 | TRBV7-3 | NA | TGTGCCAGCAGCTTAAATGCGGCCAATGAGCAGTTCTTC | CASSLNAANEQFF
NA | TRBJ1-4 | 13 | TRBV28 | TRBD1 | TGTGCCTCACGCCGACAGGGAGATGAAAAACTGTTTTTT | CASRRQGDEKLFF
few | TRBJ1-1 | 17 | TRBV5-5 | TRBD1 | TGTGCCAGCAGCTCCTCCGATGTCGACAGGGGGAGGGCCGAAGCTTTCTTT | CASSSSDVDRGRAEAFF
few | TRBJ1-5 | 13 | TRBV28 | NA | TGTGCCAGCACAACGAATTCCGCATCGGCCCAGCATTTT | CASTTNSASAQHF
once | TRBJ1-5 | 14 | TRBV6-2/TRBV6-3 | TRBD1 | TGTGCCAGCAGTCGGGACAGCTTTTATCAGCCCCAGCATTTT | CASSRDSFYQPQHF
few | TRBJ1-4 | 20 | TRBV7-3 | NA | TGTGCCAGCAGCCCGTGCCTCACCACAGGTCTGCCCACGGCTAATGAAAAACTGTTTTTT | CASSPCLTTGLPTANEKLFF
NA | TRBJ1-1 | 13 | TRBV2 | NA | TGTGCCAGCAGCCCTCCTGGGAGGGATGAAGCTTTCTTT | CASSPPGRDEAFF
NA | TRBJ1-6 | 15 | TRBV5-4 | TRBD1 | TGTGCCAGCAGCTGGGACAGCCTAATCAATTCACCCCTCCACTTT | CASSWDSLINSPLHF
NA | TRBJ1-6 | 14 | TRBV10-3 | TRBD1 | TGTGCCATCAGCCCCGACAGGGGCTATTCACCCCTCCACTTT | CAISPDRGYSPLHF
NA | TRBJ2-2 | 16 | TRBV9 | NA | TGTGCCAGCAGCCCCGGGACTAGACAGGGCCCCGGGGAGCTGTTTTTT | CASSPGTRQGPGELFF
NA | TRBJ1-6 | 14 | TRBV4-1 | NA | TGCGCCAGCAGCCAACCCGGGGGGATTTCACCCCTCCACTTT | CASSQPGGISPLHF
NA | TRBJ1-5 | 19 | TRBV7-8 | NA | TGTGCCAGCAGCTCCTCGCCCCGGACAGTCCGATATAGCAATCAGCCCCAGCATTTT | CASSSSPRTVRYSNQPQHF
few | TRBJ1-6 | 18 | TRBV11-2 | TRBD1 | TGTGCCAGCAGCCAGAAAAACAGGGGAAGCTCCTATAATTCACCCCTCCACTTT | CASSQKNRGSSYNSPLHF
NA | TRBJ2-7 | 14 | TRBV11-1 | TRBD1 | TGTGCCAGCAGCTTAGGACAGGGTCCCTACGAGCAGTACTTC | CASSLGQGPYEQYF
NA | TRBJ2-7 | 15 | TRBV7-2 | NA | TGTGCCAGCAGCTTAGGACTCCTAACCTCCTACGAGCAGTACTTC | CASSLGLLTSYEQYF
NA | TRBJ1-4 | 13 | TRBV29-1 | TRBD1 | TGCAGCGTTTCCGGGACAGGGGGGGAAAAACTGTTTTTT | CSVSGTGGEKLFF
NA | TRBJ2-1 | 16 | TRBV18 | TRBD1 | TGTGCCAGCTCACCCCAATGGGGGACAGTCTACAATGAGCAGTTCTTC | CASSPQWGTVYNEQFF
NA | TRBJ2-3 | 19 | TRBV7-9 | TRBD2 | TGTGCCAGCAGCTTATCGCGGCTAGCGGGAGGCCAACCTCCAGATACGCAGTATTTT | CASSLSRLAGGQPPDTQYF
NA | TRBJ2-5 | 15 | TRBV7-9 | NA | TGTGCCAGCAGCCGGCCGCAGGGATTGGGGGAGACCCAGTACTTC | CASSRPQGLGETQYF
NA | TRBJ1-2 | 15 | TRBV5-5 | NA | TGTGCCAGCAGCTTGGGTCCAGGGGCTGACTATGGCTACACCTTC | CASSLGPGADYGYTF
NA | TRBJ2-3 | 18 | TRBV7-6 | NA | TGTGCCAGCAGCTTGGCCGTGGGGACACCGAGCAGCACAGATACGCAGTATTTT | CASSLAVGTPSSTDTQYF
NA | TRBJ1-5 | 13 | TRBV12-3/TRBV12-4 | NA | TGTGCCAGTTCTAAATTCTCCAATCAGCCCCAGCATTTT | CASSKFSNQPQHF
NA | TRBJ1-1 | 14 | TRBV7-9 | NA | TGTGCCAGCAGCTTAACTGTTTCAAACACTGAAGCTTTCTTT | CASSLTVSNTEAFF
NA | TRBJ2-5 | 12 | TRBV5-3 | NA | TGTGCCAGAAGCTTTGGTTCGGGGACCCAGTACTTC | CARSFGSGTQYF
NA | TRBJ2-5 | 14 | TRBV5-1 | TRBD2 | TGCGCCAGCAGCAGCGGGAGGGTTCAAGAGACCCAGTACTTC | CASSSGRVQETQYF
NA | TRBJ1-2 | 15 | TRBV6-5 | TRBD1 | TGTGCCAGCAGCCACCGGACAGGGAGTAACTATGGCTACACCTTC | CASSHRTGSNYGYTF
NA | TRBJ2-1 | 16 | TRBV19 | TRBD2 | TGTGCCAGTAGTGCTAGACTAGCGGGGAAATACAATGAGCAGTTCTTC | CASSARLAGKYNEQFF
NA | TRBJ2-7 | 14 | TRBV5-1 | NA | TGCGCCAGCAGCTTCTTTGGGGGCGCCTACGAGCAGTACTTC | CASSFFGGAYEQYF
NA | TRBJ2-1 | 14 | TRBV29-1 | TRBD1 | TGCAGCGTTCGACAGGGACAGGGATTGGGTGAGCAGTTCTTC | CSVRQGQGLGEQFF
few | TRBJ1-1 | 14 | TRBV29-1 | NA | TGCAGCGTTCCTACTCACCAGGGGAAGGGTGAAGCTTTCTTT | CSVPTHQGKGEAFF
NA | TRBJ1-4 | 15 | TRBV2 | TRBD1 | TGTGCCAGCAGTGCCTGGACAGGGAGGAATGAAAAACTGTTTTTT | CASSAWTGRNEKLFF
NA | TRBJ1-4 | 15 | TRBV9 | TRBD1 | TGTGCCAGCAGCGAGGGACAGGGTCAGGGCGAAAAACTGTTTTTT | CASSEGQGQGEKLFF
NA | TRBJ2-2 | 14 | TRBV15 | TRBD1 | TGTGCCACCAGCTACGACAGGGGTCTCCGGGAGCTGTTTTTT | CATSYDRGLRELFF
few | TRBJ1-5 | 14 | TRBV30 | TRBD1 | TGTGCCTGGAGCCTAACACAGGGGACTCAGCCCCAGCATTTT | CAWSLTQGTQPQHF
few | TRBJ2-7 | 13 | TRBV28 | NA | TGTGCCAGCAGTGGGTTTGGACCGGGGGAGCAGTACTTC | CASSGFGPGEQYF